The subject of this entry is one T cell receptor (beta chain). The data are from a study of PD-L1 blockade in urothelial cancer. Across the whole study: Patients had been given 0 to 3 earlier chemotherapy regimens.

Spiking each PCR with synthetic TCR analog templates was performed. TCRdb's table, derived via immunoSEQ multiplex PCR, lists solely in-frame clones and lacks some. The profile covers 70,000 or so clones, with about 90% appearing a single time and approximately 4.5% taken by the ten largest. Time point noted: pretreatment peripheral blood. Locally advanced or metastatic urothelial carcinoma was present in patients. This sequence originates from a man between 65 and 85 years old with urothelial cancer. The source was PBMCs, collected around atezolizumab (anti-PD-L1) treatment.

The CDR3, as DNA: TGCGCCAGCAGCTTGACGACTAGCGGCCTAAATGAGCAGTTCTTC. Its translation is CASSLTTSGLNEQFF. The chain couples TRBV5-1 to TRBJ2-1, with TRBD2 identical over 9 bases. J was trimmed by 7 bases and V by 1 base; bases with no gene match: 6. Germline V gene data show CDR1 as SGHRS and CDR2 as YFSETQ. This CDR3 has 15 residues.